This passage covers 2 T cell receptor beta chains from one sample sequenced in a study of T cell repertoires in cytomegalovirus infection. Their target antigens are unknown. Via MiXCR, TCRdb re-called the reads, giving one row per CDR3 protein. The repertoire has some 940,000 distinct CDR3 sequences, roughly 31% of them found once; the top ten carry 11% to 15%. Sequenced material: cultured CD8+ T cells from PBMCs, taken from culture after CMV antigen stimulation. The receptor source for this set is a human donor in good health (CMV status not recorded). Some clones in this sample may be carry-over from other donors' samples.

J is TRBJ2-5 and V is TRBV6-6; possible D gene TRBD1, 6 bases. The CDR3 covers 15 residues. V shed 0 bases and J shed 5 bases, with 13 bases lying between them. Germline V lookup: CDR1 MNHNY, CDR2 SVGAGI (reference sequence). CDR3 bases: TGTGCCAGCAGTTACTCGGACAGTTGGGGCGAGACCCAGTACTTC. Amino acid sequence: CASSYSDSWGETQYF.

The chain carries TRBV27 and TRBJ2-3; 7 positions agree with TRBD2. The V segment lost 2 bases and the J segment 6 bases; nucleotides outside the gene matches: 8. This CDR3 has 15 amino acids. Germline lookup yields CDR1 MNHEY and CDR2 SMNVEV (reference sequence). CDR3 nucleotides: TGTGCCAGCAGTTTAGGTGGCGGGGGTGGGGATACGCAGTATTTT. This codes for CASSLGGGGGDTQYF.